This TCR beta chain was recorded in a study of Ad26.COV2.S vaccination and SARS-CoV-2 variants. General observations from the study: Substantial breadth was reportedly displayed by spike-specific CD8+ and CD4+ T cell responses after vaccination. Those who received vaccine or placebo ended up with similar non-spike TCR breadth. Researchers cautioned that TCR breadth and depth analyses may have underestimated total T cell responses.

Assay: immunoSEQ multiplex PCR; the TCRdb copy retains only in-frame clones and omits some. The sample carries 350,000 to 450,000 clones, around 90% recorded once. Regarding this clone: Its antigen remains unidentified.

This CDR3 region has 17 residues. Trimming left V 0 bases short and J 1 base short, with 16 bases between. Germline V gene sequence: CDR1 SGHRS, CDR2 YFSETQ. The receptor was derived from a human donor who had recovered from COVID-19. The V gene is TRBV5-1, the J gene TRBJ1-1; D is perhaps TRBD1 (5 bases). Sequencing used peripheral blood, obtained after recovery from COVID-19. Written as DNA, the CDR3 is TGCGCCAGCAGCTTGGAGGTAGGGGAGTGGAGGAACACTGAAGCTTTCTTT. This gives the protein CASSLEVGEWRNTEAFF. The complete variable domain, with remaining parts taken from reference TRBV5-1 and TRBJ1-1, reads KAGVTQTPRYLIKTRGQQVTLSCSPISGHRSVSWYQQTPGQGLQFLFEYFSETQRNKGNFPGRFSGRQFSNSRSEMNVSTLELGDSALYLCASSLEVGEWRNTEAFFGQGTRLTVV.